These 20 T cell receptor beta chains share one sample of origin, sequenced in a study of blood T cells in healthy people across ages. The second PCR ran about 6 to 11 cycles with a sample-barcoded 5' primer and J-beta primers. TCRdb reprocessed the 5' RACE reads via MiXCR and lists one record per CDR3 protein. The sample carries some 900,000 distinct CDR3 sequences, under 30% recorded once. Source material: blood. Receptors originate from an elderly woman in good health.

This clonotype was detected ten times or more. The J gene is TRBJ2-3, the V gene TRBV20-1; D gene unclear. The germline V gene encodes CDR1 DFQATT and CDR2 SNEGSKA (reference sequence). The CDR3 runs 11 residues. Between the trimmed V and J ends, which lost 6 bases and 5 bases, there was a span of 9 bases. In nucleotides, the CDR3 is TGCAGTGCCTACCATATAGATACGCAGTATTTT. Translating gives CSAYHIDTQYF.

This clonotype showed up just a few times. The chain recombines TRBV7-9 with TRBJ1-4, with a weak D call TRBD1 (5 bases). Trimming shortened V by 5 bases and J by 8 bases, and 12 bases separated the two germline ends. CDR3 size: 13 residues. CDR1 and CDR2 from the germline V gene are SEHNR and FQNEAQ (reference sequence). The CDR3 loop reads CASSPRGREKLFF. CDR3 DNA sequence: TGTGCCAGCAGCCCTCGGGGCAGGGAAAAACTGTTTTTT.

This clonotype was seen repeatedly, ten times or more. The J gene is TRBJ2-1, the V gene TRBV6-2 or TRBV6-3; 12 bases align to TRBD2. Germline assignment: CDR1 MNHEY and CDR2 SVGEGT. The CDR3 loop spans 15 amino acids. The trim removed 6 bases at V and 7 bases at J, leaving 7 bases unmatched. CDR3 in amino acids: CASSSGTSGWNEQFF. CDR3 nucleotides: TGTGCCAGCAGCTCCGGGACTAGCGGGTGGAATGAGCAGTTCTTC.

Concerning this clonotype: This clone may be a read error of a much larger clone one base away. This rearrangement joins TRBV12-3 or TRBV12-4 to TRBJ2-3, with a tentative D call TRBD1 (5 bases). The CDR3 is 16 residues long. CDR3 nucleotide sequence: TGTGCCAGCAGCCCGAGACAGTCTGTTAGCATAGATACGCAGTATTTT. This gives the protein CASSPRQSVSIDTQYF.

Comment on this clonotype: An end of the junction differs from the germline gene, which may be a read error. This chain connects TRBV20-1 to TRBJ2-4, with D tentatively TRBD2 (5 bases). The DNA end is a closer match to TRBJ2-5, so the J assignment may be wrong. This CDR3 is 13 amino acids long. Germline values: CDR1 DFQATT, CDR2 SNEGSKA (reference sequence). Written as DNA, the CDR3 is TGCCGTGCTCGCCCGACGGGAATAGAGACCCAGTACTTC. Residues: CRARPTGIETQYF.

This clonotype has ten or more counts. This chain links TRBV6-1 with TRBJ2-7, with D perhaps being TRBD1 or TRBD2 (5 bases each). Trimming left V 4 bases short and J 3 bases short, with 16 bases between. The germline V gene encodes CDR1 MNHNS and CDR2 SASEGT. The CDR3 loop spans 15 amino acids. The CDR3 nucleotides are TGTGCCAGCAGTGGGGCCACCCGGGGCGACTACGAGCAGTACTTC. Its protein product is CASSGATRGDYEQYF.

This clonotype was picked up a small number of times. A much larger clone lies a single base off, so this may be a read error. This rearrangement joins TRBV7-2 to TRBJ2-7; 10 bases align to TRBD2. V shed 5 bases, J shed 1 base, and the junction held 5 bases outside the gene matches. Germline V gives CDR1 SGHTA, CDR2 FQGNSA. The CDR3 length is 15 residues. CDR3 sequence reads: CASSESGGASYEQYF. Here the CDR3 DNA reads TGTGCCAGCAGCGAGAGCGGGGGGGCATCCTACGAGCAGTACTTC.

This sequence joins TRBV28 and TRBJ1-2; D not certain. Deletions cut 4 bases from V and 6 bases from J, with 15 bases between. The germline V gene has CDR1 MDHEN and CDR2 SYDVKM. The CDR3 runs 14 residues. CDR3 protein: CASSSPQGIDGYTF. Here the CDR3 DNA reads TGTGCCAGCAGTTCCCCCCAAGGAATCGATGGCTACACCTTC.

This clonotype appeared a few times. This chain joins TRBV7-2 and TRBJ2-1, with 8 bases matching TRBD2. The junction had 13 bases not matched to a gene; V was cut back by 6 bases and J by 9 bases. The germline gives CDR1 SGHTA, CDR2 FQGNSA. This CDR3 comprises 15 residues. The CDR3 DNA reads as TGTGCCAGCAGTGGAAGCGGGGGCTCAAATCGTGAGCAGTTCTTC. It codes for CASSGSGGSNREQFF.

On this clonotype itself: This CDR3 is missing its conserved last phenylalanine or tryptophan, likely due to a read error. The V and J genes are TRBV6-5 and TRBJ2-5; 9 bases agree with TRBD1. From germline, CDR1 is MNHEY and CDR2 SVGAGI. The CDR3 spans 14 residues. Losses at the gene ends were 8 bases for V and 4 bases for J; bases not matched to a gene: 8. In DNA, the CDR3 is TGTGCCAGCGGTGGCGGGACAGGGCTAGAGACCCAGTACGTC. Protein product: CASGGGTGLETQYV.

Many counts were recorded for this clonotype. The rearrangement uses TRBV20-1 and TRBJ2-3; 7 bases match TRBD2. The germline CDR1 and CDR2 sequences are DFQATT and SNEGSKA (reference sequence). The trim removed 4 bases at V and 5 bases at J, leaving 12 bases unmatched. This CDR3 is built from 15 residues. The CDR3 spells CSATTGTITLDTQYF. In DNA form, the CDR3 reads TGCAGTGCTACCACCGGGACTATCACTCTAGATACGCAGTATTTT.

This clonotype was counted ten times or more. This chain connects TRBV7-2 to TRBJ1-5; unclear D gene. The germline CDR1 and CDR2 sequences are SGHTA and FQGNSA. The CDR3 loop spans 14 amino acids. The V gene lost 5 bases and the J gene lost 1 base, with 9 bases spanning the gap. CDR3 amino acids: CASSPVQSNQPQHF. CDR3 DNA sequence: TGTGCCAGCAGCCCGGTACAGAGCAATCAGCCCCAGCATTTT.

The V call is TRBV6-1, the J call TRBJ2-7, with D unresolved. The CDR3 extends over 13 amino acids. Trimming removed 2 bases from V and 2 bases from J, with 7 bases in between. Germline CDR1 MNHNS, CDR2 SASEGT. CDR3 amino acids: CASSELTAYEQYF. DNA for the CDR3: TGTGCCAGCAGTGAACTAACAGCCTACGAGCAGTACTTC.

This clonotype appeared once. A much larger clone differs from this one at a single base, so this may be a read error. This chain connects TRBV20-1 to TRBJ2-3; tentatively, D is TRBD1 or TRBD2 (6 bases each). CDR3 length equals 13 residues. Germline V lookup: CDR1 DFQATT, CDR2 SNEGSKA (reference sequence). Trimming took off 4 bases at V and 2 bases at J, with 10 bases between the two ends. The DNA of the CDR3 is TGCAGTGCTACCCGGGGGCACACAGATACGCAGTATTTT. Its protein product is CSATRGHTDTQYF.

The chain couples TRBV3-1 to TRBJ2-3, with D possibly being TRBD1 (5 bases). Germline V lookup: CDR1 LGHDT, CDR2 YNNKEL (reference sequence). CDR3 length: 16 amino acids. The V and J ends lost 4 bases and 4 bases respectively, with 18 bases between them. The CDR3 here is CASSPARRQGADTQYF. In nucleotides, the CDR3 is TGTGCCAGCAGCCCCGCACGGCGGCAGGGCGCAGATACGCAGTATTTT.

Ten or more counts support this clonotype. The J gene is TRBJ2-5, the V gene TRBV27; perhaps TRBD1 as D (5 bases). Between the trimmed V and J ends, which lost 9 bases and 6 bases, there was a span of 14 bases. Germline assignment: CDR1 MNHEY and CDR2 SMNVEV (reference sequence). This CDR3 spans 12 amino acids. CDR3 protein: CASKGVGKTQYF. CDR3 nucleotide sequence: TGTGCCAGTAAAGGGGTTGGGAAGACCCAGTACTTC.

In this sample, this clonotype turned up a few times. V and J are TRBV27 and TRBJ2-3; 9 nucleotides agree with TRBD2. V lost 3 bases, J lost 6 bases, and 4 bases stayed unmatched. Germline values: CDR1 MNHEY, CDR2 SMNVEV (reference sequence). CDR3 length: 14 amino acids. Written as DNA, the CDR3 is TGTGCCAGCAGTTTGCGGGGGGGGTGTGATACGCAGTATTTT. Residues: CASSLRGGCDTQYF.

A word on this clonotype: This sequence may be a read error, since a much larger clone differs from it by one base. This chain connects TRBV20-1 to TRBJ2-5; D may be TRBD2 (6 bases). With the DNA end fitting TRBJ2-7 better, the J assignment may be wrong. Germline CDR1 DFQATT, CDR2 SNEGSKA (reference sequence). This CDR3 is built from 14 residues. Here the CDR3 DNA reads TGCAGTGCCCCCCAAGGGTCCCGCGGGGTCGAGCAGTACTTC. Translating gives CSAPQGSRGVEQYF.

This clonotype was counted many times. One base away lies a much larger clone, so this may be a sequencing read error. The rearrangement links TRBV7-2 to TRBJ2-5; D remains unclear. The CDR3 is 12 residues long. The V end was cut by 4 bases, the J end by 0 bases, with 3 bases between. The germline CDR1 and CDR2 sequences are SGHTA and FQGNSA. The CDR3 sequence is CASSWYQETQYF. The CDR3 nucleotides are TGTGCCAGCAGCTGGTACCAAGAGACCCAGTACTTC. Together with reference TRBV7-2 and TRBJ2-5, the CDR3 gives the full variable domain: GAGVSQSPSNKVTEKGKDVELRCDPISGHTALYWYRQSLGQGLEFLIYFQGNSAPDKSGLPSDRFSAERTGGSVSTLTIQRTQQEDSAVYLCASSWYQETQYFGPGTRLLVL.

This clonotype was observed at least ten times. V usage is TRBV7-2 and J usage is TRBJ2-1; tentatively, D is TRBD2 (5 bases). Trimming shortened V by 0 bases and J by 7 bases, and 7 bases separated the two germline ends. The V gene's germline CDR1 is SGHTA and CDR2 FQGNSA. The CDR3 spans 13 residues. The CDR3 DNA reads TGTGCCAGCAGCTTAGCGACGGGGAATGAGCAGTTCTTC. It yields the protein CASSLATGNEQFF. Together with reference TRBV7-2 and TRBJ2-1, the CDR3 gives the full variable domain: GAGVSQSPSNKVTEKGKDVELRCDPISGHTALYWYRQSLGQGLEFLIYFQGNSAPDKSGLPSDRFSAERTGGSVSTLTIQRTQQEDSAVYLCASSLATGNEQFFGPGTRLTVL.